A single sample is the source of the 30 T cell receptor beta chains below, sequenced in a study of T cells in Graves' hyperthyroidism and ophthalmopathy. RNA transcripts served as the template for amplifying TCR beta CDR3 regions. TCR CDR3 regions were first amplified by RT-PCR with HTBI primers. TCRdb reprocessed the multiplex PCR reads via MiXCR and lists one record per CDR3 protein. The sample yields approximately 510,000 distinct CDR3 sequences, about a fifth seen once. Sequenced sample: blood. These receptors came from a man between 18 and 29 years old with Graves' hyperthyroidism.

This chain uses TRBV4-1 with TRBJ2-7; 7 nucleotides align to TRBD2. This CDR3 has 16 amino acids. Germline V gene sequence: CDR1 MGHRA, CDR2 YSYEKL. With V trimmed by 3 bases and J by 3 bases, 11 bases remained unmatched. The CDR3 here is CASSHRHGGSIYEQYF. The DNA of the CDR3 is TGCGCCAGCAGCCATCGCCACGGGGGGTCGATCTACGAGCAGTACTTC.

This clonotype occurred many times. The V call is TRBV6-1, the J call TRBJ1-3; D is possibly TRBD1 (6 bases). Trimming left V 7 bases short and J 5 bases short, with 18 bases between. The CDR3 sequence is 15 residues long. Germline V gene lookup returns CDR1 MNHNS and CDR2 SASEGT. Written as DNA, the CDR3 is TGTGCCAGCACCGCATGGGGGGCGGCCCGAAACACCATATATTTT. Amino acid sequence: CASTAWGAARNTIYF.

This clonotype was recorded many times. This sequence joins TRBV7-9 and TRBJ2-7; possible D gene TRBD2, 5 bases. The CDR3 has 15 amino acids. Germline V gene lookup returns CDR1 SEHNR and CDR2 FQNEAQ (reference sequence). V was shortened by 4 bases and J by 1 base, with 14 bases between the two germline ends. CDR3 nucleotide sequence: TGTGCCAGCAGCTCCGGGATTTACGGGTCCTACGAGCAGTACTTC. Amino acids: CASSSGIYGSYEQYF.

The J gene is TRBJ2-2, the V gene TRBV28; TRBD1 matches at 10 bases. This CDR3 is built from 16 residues. The ends lost 6 bases at V and 3 bases at J; junction bases unmatched: 7. Per the germline V gene, CDR1 is MDHEN and CDR2 is SYDVKM. This CDR3 is CASSQGQGTYTGELFF. In nucleotides, the CDR3 is TGTGCCAGCAGCCAGGGACAGGGGACCTACACCGGGGAGCTGTTTTTT.

This clonotype was recorded at least ten times. This rearrangement joins TRBV12-3 or TRBV12-4 to TRBJ2-7, with 10 bases that match TRBD1. The CDR3 covers 15 residues. V lost 6 bases and J lost 3; bases outside the gene matches: 8. The CDR3 region is CASSSPGQGYYEQYF. The DNA for the CDR3 is TGTGCCAGCAGCTCGCCGGGACAGGGGTACTACGAGCAGTACTTC.

This clonotype was observed a handful of times. This chain joins TRBV20-1 and TRBJ2-2; no definite D call. Per germline, CDR1 DFQATT and CDR2 SNEGSKA (reference sequence). The CDR3 contains 14 residues. CDR3 amino acids: CSVSGIMNTGELFF. The CDR3 DNA reads TGCAGCGTCTCGGGCATCATGAACACCGGGGAGCTGTTTTTT.

The rearrangement joins TRBV20-1 to TRBJ1-5; 7 bases fit TRBD1. Trimming cost V 1 base and J 4 bases; bases outside gene matches: 13. Germline V gene data show CDR1 as DFQATT and CDR2 as SNEGSKA (reference sequence). The length of the CDR3 is 17 residues. In nucleotides, the CDR3 is TGCAGTGCTAGAGGCCTGAAGGGGGCCCGCGGGAATCAGCCCCAGCATTTT. Protein sequence: CSARGLKGARGNQPQHF.

This clonotype was recorded at least ten times. This chain connects TRBV6-1 to TRBJ2-5; the D is unclear. V shed 0 bases and J shed 2 bases, with 10 bases lying between them. The CDR3 totals 15 residues. Germline lookup yields CDR1 MNHNS and CDR2 SASEGT. DNA of the CDR3: TGTGCCAGCAGTGAAGCAAGGATCCCTCAAGAGACCCAGTACTTC. Protein sequence: CASSEARIPQETQYF.

This clonotype has more than one count but fewer than ten. The chain combines TRBV29-1 with TRBJ1-2, with 9 bases fitting TRBD1. Germline lookup yields CDR1 SQVTM and CDR2 ANQGSEA. With 3 bases clipped from V and 5 bases from J, the junction kept 7 bases outside the gene matches. The CDR3 totals 14 residues. The CDR3 protein is CSVDLQGAGYGYTF. CDR3 in DNA: TGCAGCGTTGACTTACAGGGGGCTGGGTATGGCTACACCTTC.

A remark on this clonotype: Lacking the conserved final phenylalanine or tryptophan, this CDR3 likely reflects a read error. The V and J genes are TRBV6-1 and TRBJ1-1; D ambiguous. Looked up from germline, CDR1 is MNHNS and CDR2 is SASEGT. CDR3 length equals 13 residues. The CDR3: CASSDGPWGEAFL. The CDR3 DNA sequence: TGCGCCAGCAGTGACGGGCCATGGGGTGAAGCTTTCTTG.

This clonotype was seen repeatedly, ten times or more. The chain has TRBV6-5 and TRBJ1-2; a possible D gene is TRBD1 (5 bases). The CDR3 covers 13 residues. V was pared by 5 bases and J by 2 bases, with 9 bases between. Germline V gene lookup returns CDR1 MNHEY and CDR2 SVGAGI. The CDR3 region has the DNA TGTGCCAGCAGTACGACAGTCAACTATGGCTACACCTTC. Translation: CASSTTVNYGYTF.

This clonotype was observed at least ten times. The chain uses TRBV20-1 and TRBJ2-2; maybe TRBD1 (6 bases). There are 14 residues in the CDR3. Germline V gene sequence: CDR1 DFQATT, CDR2 SNEGSKA (reference sequence). V lost 1 base to trimming and J lost 1 base, with 7 bases between them. DNA for the CDR3: TGCAGTGCTAGAGGACAGGTGAACACCGGGGAGCTGTTTTTT. Protein sequence: CSARGQVNTGELFF.

This clonotype was picked up many times. As DNA, the CDR3 is TGCAGTGCTAGAGCCCCTAGCGGGGGGGCCGTCTACGAGCAGTACTTC. Amino acid sequence: CSARAPSGGAVYEQYF. The chain is built from TRBV20-1 and TRBJ2-7; 12 bases match TRBD2. The trim removed 1 base at V and 3 bases at J, leaving 7 bases unmatched. The germline CDR1 and CDR2 sequences are DFQATT and SNEGSKA (reference sequence). The CDR3 is made up of 16 amino acids.

This clonotype was seen only a few times. The rearrangement uses TRBV6-1 and TRBJ1-2; TRBD1 aligns across 8 bases. Germline CDR1 and CDR2: MNHNS and SASEGT. The CDR3 is 16 residues long. Trimming cost V 5 bases and J 5 bases; bases outside gene matches: 13. The CDR3 coding sequence is TGTGCCAGCAGTCCAGGACAGGGTCGGGCATCATATGGCTACACCTTC. Amino acids: CASSPGQGRASYGYTF.

This clonotype was counted many times. This rearrangement joins TRBV27 to TRBJ2-2; a weak D match, TRBD1 (7 bases). Trimming left V 11 bases short and J 6 bases short, with 13 bases between. The CDR3 totals 12 residues. CDR1 is MNHEY, CDR2 SMNVEV, per germline (reference sequence). CDR3 DNA: TGTGCCCTCCGGGGGACAGCCGGGGAGCTGTTTTTT. The encoded protein is CALRGTAGELFF.

V usage is TRBV28 and J usage is TRBJ2-7; the D is unclear. Trimming stripped 2 bases from V and 11 bases from J, with 19 bases between. Germline CDR1 MDHEN, CDR2 SYDVKM. This CDR3 is built from 14 residues. The chain's CDR3 is CASSLQDGGAKKYF. The CDR3 nucleotides are TGTGCCAGCAGTTTACAGGACGGCGGTGCAAAGAAGTACTTC.

In this sample, this clonotype turned up many times. The chain combines TRBV5-6 with TRBJ1-1; tentative D call: TRBD1 (6 bases). The CDR3 runs to 15 residues. Germline V lookup: CDR1 SGHDT, CDR2 YYEEEE. V lost 0 bases to trimming and J lost 0 bases, with 9 bases between them. DNA of the CDR3: TGTGCCAGCAGCTTGGAGGACAGACTGAACACTGAAGCTTTCTTT. Encoded protein: CASSLEDRLNTEAFF.

This clonotype has at least ten counts. The CDR3 nucleotides read TGTGCCAGCAGTAGATCGGACTCGAGGGCCTACGAGCAGTACTTC. Its translation is CASSRSDSRAYEQYF. V usage is TRBV27 and J usage is TRBJ2-7, with D possibly TRBD2 on 5 matching bases. The length of the CDR3 is 15 residues. Germline-derived CDR1 and CDR2 are MNHEY and SMNVEV (reference sequence). The V gene lost 5 bases and the J gene lost 2 bases, with 16 bases spanning the gap.

This clonotype was detected only a few times. This chain links TRBV6-1 with TRBJ1-1; tentatively, D is TRBD1 (5 bases). The CDR3 is made up of 15 amino acids. From germline, CDR1 is MNHNS and CDR2 SASEGT. V was shortened by 5 bases and J by 3 bases, with 16 bases between the two germline ends. This chain's CDR3 is CASSTTGGVYTEAFF. CDR3 DNA: TGTGCCAGCAGTACAACAGGTGGGGTATACACTGAAGCTTTCTTT.

This clonotype has ten or more counts. This rearrangement joins TRBV12-5 to TRBJ2-2; 7 bases are shared with TRBD1. Losses at the gene ends were 0 bases for V and 4 bases for J; bases not matched to a gene: 2. Germline V gene lookup returns CDR1 LGHNT and CDR2 FRNRAP. The CDR3 runs to 15 residues. The CDR3 DNA is TGTGCTAGTGGTTTGGTACAGGGGCGCACCGGGGAGCTGTTTTTT. Translated, it gives CASGLVQGRTGELFF.

This clonotype came up many times. V is TRBV2 and J is TRBJ1-2, with D perhaps TRBD1 (6 bases). The germline gives CDR1 SNHLY, CDR2 FYNNEI. Trimming pared 7 bases from V and 7 bases from J, leaving 13 bases between. The CDR3 contains 12 residues. CDR3 sequence reads: CASTRGARGYTF. CDR3 DNA: TGTGCCAGCACCAGGGGAGCTCGTGGCTACACCTTC.

This clonotype appeared many times. The rearrangement links TRBV7-8 to TRBJ2-7; D assignment may be TRBD1 or TRBD2 (5 bases each). The CDR3 extends over 14 amino acids. Trimming pared 3 bases from V and 2 bases from J, leaving 11 bases between. The germline V gene has CDR1 SGHVS and CDR2 FQNEAQ. The chain's CDR3 is CASSLGPLPYEQYF. Here the CDR3 DNA reads TGTGCCAGCAGCTTGGGACCCCTTCCCTACGAGCAGTACTTC.

This clonotype has at least ten counts. The chain links TRBV20-1 to TRBJ2-7; TRBD1 agrees at 12 bases. CDR1 and CDR2 (germline): DFQATT, SNEGSKA (reference sequence). The J segment lost 4 bases and the V segment lost 1 base, leaving 5 bases of the junction unmatched. This CDR3 is 15 amino acids long. DNA for the CDR3: TGCAGTGCTAGAGCGCCGGGACAGGGGGCTTACGAGCAGTACTTC. This encodes CSARAPGQGAYEQYF.

In regard to this clonotype: A much larger clonotype is one base distant, so this may be a read error. This CDR3 is missing its conserved last phenylalanine or tryptophan, likely due to a read error. The chain uses TRBV29-1 and TRBJ1-1, with D unresolved. CDR3 size: 12 residues. V lost 3 bases and J 5 bases, leaving 10 bases between the germline ends. Germline-derived CDR1 and CDR2 are SQVTM and ANQGSEA. The CDR3 here is CSVDQLITEAFV. CDR3 nucleotides: TGCAGCGTTGACCAGTTAATAACTGAAGCTTTCGTT.

In this sample, this clonotype turned up many times. This rearrangement joins TRBV6-5 to TRBJ1-3, with D uncertain. CDR3 length equals 14 residues. The germline CDR1 and CDR2 sequences are MNHEY and SVGAGI. V was cut by 2 bases and J by 2 bases, with 7 bases left in between. The CDR3 loop is CASSYTVTGNTIYF. CDR3 bases: TGTGCCAGCAGTTACACTGTTACTGGAAACACCATATATTTT.

This clonotype was picked up many times. V usage is TRBV12-3 or TRBV12-4 and J usage is TRBJ1-2; TRBD1 matches 7 bases. This CDR3 contains 14 residues. Trimming at V came to 5 bases and at J to 4 bases, leaving 7 bases not matched to a gene. The CDR3, as DNA: TGTGCCAGCAGTCCGACAGGGTCTGGCTATGGCTACACCTTC. It specifies CASSPTGSGYGYTF.

This clonotype showed up many times. This chain joins TRBV20-1 and TRBJ2-7; D gene uncertain. The length of the CDR3 is 11 residues. CDR1 and CDR2 from the germline V gene are DFQATT and SNEGSKA (reference sequence). V gave up 4 bases and J gave up 2 bases, with 6 bases separating them. CDR3 protein: CSANRAYEQYF. DNA for the CDR3: TGCAGTGCTAATCGAGCCTACGAGCAGTACTTC.

This clonotype was detected ten times or more. The chain has TRBV3-1 and TRBJ2-7; D gene uncertain. V was cut by 1 base and J by 6 bases, with 7 bases left in between. Per the germline V gene, CDR1 is LGHDT and CDR2 is YNNKEL (reference sequence). The CDR3 has 12 amino acids. CDR3 sequence: CASSQGDGEQYF. Here the CDR3 DNA reads TGTGCCAGCAGCCAAGGCGACGGCGAGCAGTACTTC.

This clonotype was counted ten times or more. The V call is TRBV27, the J call TRBJ1-5; 9 bases fit TRBD1. The CDR3 covers 16 residues. Germline loops: CDR1 MNHEY, CDR2 SMNVEV (reference sequence). Trimming took 5 bases from V and 6 from J; bases not matched to a gene: 11. The CDR3 DNA sequence: TGTGCCAGCAGTCCCACGACAGGGGGTTTGGGTCAGCCCCAGCATTTT. It codes for CASSPTTGGLGQPQHF.

This clonotype was seen ten or more times. V and J are TRBV7-8 and TRBJ1-5, with 11 bases lining up with TRBD1. Germline CDR1 and CDR2: SGHVS and FQNEAQ. J lost 3 bases, V lost 1 base, and 14 bases had no gene match. The CDR3 is 20 residues long. CDR3 sequence: CASSLGFRRRTGGANQPQHF. The CDR3 nucleotides are TGTGCCAGCAGCTTAGGGTTCAGACGTAGGACAGGGGGCGCCAATCAGCCCCAGCATTTT. Looking up the rest from reference TRBV7-8 and TRBJ1-5 gives the full variable domain: GAGVSQSPRYKVAKRGQDVALRCDPISGHVSLFWYQQALGQGPEFLTYFQNEAQLDKSGLPSDRFFAERPEGSVSTLKIQRTQQEDSAVYLCASSLGFRRRTGGANQPQHFGDGTRLSIL.